This T cell receptor beta chain was obtained from a study of identical twins. General study findings and limits: Excess sharing by twins proved weaker in beta out-of-frame sequences.

A word on this clonotype: Its antigen is not identified.

Template switching supplied a universal primer site; unique molecular identifiers were carried on the cDNA. TCRdb reprocessed the 5' RACE reads with MiXCR, giving one entry per CDR3 protein. The data contain 1.5 million to 2 million distinct CDR3 sequences, roughly 35% of them singletons. The sample taken for sequencing was cord blood. The clonotype originates from a newborn girl in good health.

The CDR3 coding sequence is TGCAGTGCTAACGCTGGCGGCCGTCCTTATGGCTACACCTTC. Protein sequence: CSANAGGRPYGYTF. This rearrangement joins TRBV20-1 to TRBJ1-2; D remains ambiguous. Germline V lookup: CDR1 DFQATT, CDR2 SNEGSKA (reference sequence). The V gene lost 4 bases and the J gene lost 5 bases, with 17 bases spanning the gap. This CDR3 has 14 residues.